Following are 16 T cell receptor beta chains from one sample sequenced in a study of T cells in Graves' hyperthyroidism and ophthalmopathy. TCR beta CDR3 regions were amplified from RNA. The TCR CDR3 first-round RT-PCR relied on the HTBI primer set. Using its own MiXCR run on the multiplex PCR reads, TCRdb lists one record per CDR3 protein. The table records over 250,000 distinct CDR3 sequences, about 25% of them present only once. Sequenced input: blood. The origin of the receptors is a man aged 35-49 years with Graves' hyperthyroidism that later progressed to Graves' ophthalmopathy.

This clonotype was detected many times. The rearrangement links TRBV10-3 to TRBJ2-6; D unresolved. V lost 7 bases, J lost 4 bases, and 14 bases lay in between. Germline CDR1 and CDR2: ENHRY and SYGVKD. CDR3 size: 15 residues. The CDR3: CAINPDPSGANVLTF. The CDR3 nucleotides read TGTGCCATCAATCCAGACCCATCAGGGGCCAACGTCCTGACTTTC.

This clonotype was recorded many times. The chain uses TRBV19 and TRBJ2-7; TRBD2 might be the D (5 bases). CDR3 length: 11 residues. V was trimmed by 5 bases and J by 6 bases, leaving 8 bases between them. From germline, CDR1 is LNHDA and CDR2 SQIVND (reference sequence). CDR3 nucleotides: TGTGCCAGTAGTGTAGGAGGCGAGCAGTACTTC. It is translated as CASSVGGEQYF.

This clonotype was recorded at least ten times. This chain links TRBV9 with TRBJ2-3, with 7 positions matching TRBD1. The CDR3 length is 16 residues. The V and J ends lost 1 base and 0 bases, in that order; junction bases with no gene match: 5. Germline CDR1 SGDLS, CDR2 YYNGEE. CDR3 bases: TGTGCCAGCAGCGTACAGGGACAGCTAAGCACAGATACGCAGTATTTT. Translation gives CASSVQGQLSTDTQYF.

V and J are TRBV12-3 or TRBV12-4 and TRBJ2-7, with TRBD2 matching over 9 bases. The V and J ends lost 5 bases and 6 bases, in that order; junction bases with no gene match: 2. The CDR3 sequence is 12 residues long. The CDR3 DNA sequence: TGTGCCAGCAGTCCACTAGCGGGCGAGCAGTACTTC. Protein sequence: CASSPLAGEQYF.

In this sample, this clonotype turned up many times. V usage is TRBV12-3 or TRBV12-4 and J usage is TRBJ2-7, with 10 positions matching TRBD2. The J segment lost 7 bases and the V segment lost 0 bases, leaving 6 bases of the junction unmatched. The CDR3 runs 15 residues. CDR3 sequence reads: CASSLARLAGVEQYF. The CDR3 coding sequence is TGTGCCAGCAGTTTAGCAAGGCTAGCGGGAGTTGAGCAGTACTTC.

In this sample, this clonotype turned up a few times. The chain joins TRBV7-3 to TRBJ1-2, with D perhaps TRBD1 (6 bases). V lost 3 bases to trimming and J lost 4 bases, with 12 bases between them. CDR3 size: 14 residues. Germline-derived CDR1 and CDR2 are SGHTA and FQGTGA. CDR3 nucleotides: TGTGCCAGCAGCTTGGGGCAGGGGATCTATGGCTACACCTTC. This encodes CASSLGQGIYGYTF. Full variable domain (missing parts from reference TRBV7-3 and TRBJ1-2): GAGVSQTPSNKVTEKGKYVELRCDPISGHTALYWYRQSLGQGPEFLIYFQGTGAADDSGLPNDRFFAVRPEGSVSTLKIQRTERGDSAVYLCASSLGQGIYGYTFGSGTRLTVV.

This clonotype was detected a few times. V usage is TRBV18 and J usage is TRBJ1-2, with TRBD1 identical over 9 bases. J gave up 7 bases and V 4 bases, and 7 bases lay outside the gene matches. Germline-derived CDR1 and CDR2 are KGHSH and LQKENI. The CDR3 spans 14 residues. The CDR3 coding sequence is TGTGCCAGCTCACGGCCACAGGGGGCAAGTGGCTACACCTTC. Protein sequence: CASSRPQGASGYTF.

The chain combines TRBV12-3 or TRBV12-4 with TRBJ2-5; no definite D call. V shed 6 bases and J shed 4 bases, with 9 bases lying between them. The CDR3 is made up of 12 amino acids. CDR3 bases: TGTGCCAGCAGGGTCCGTGGAGAGACCCAGTACTTC. This codes for CASRVRGETQYF.

In its sample, this clonotype was seen many times. The V gene is TRBV5-1, the J gene TRBJ2-7; 8 bases align to TRBD1. CDR3 length equals 15 residues. The J segment lost 2 bases and the V segment lost 4 bases, leaving 8 bases of the junction unmatched. Germline values: CDR1 SGHRS, CDR2 YFSETQ. The CDR3 bases are TGCGCCAGCAGCACTAAGCCGGGACAGGCCTACGAGCAGTACTTC. Protein: CASSTKPGQAYEQYF.

The sample holds many counts of this clonotype. The chain joins TRBV5-1 to TRBJ1-1, with a weak D call TRBD1 (6 bases). The CDR3 has 15 residues. Germline CDR1 reads SGHRS; CDR2 reads YFSETQ. V dropped 0 bases and J dropped 4 bases, with 13 bases sitting between them. The CDR3, as DNA: TGCGCCAGCAGCTTGGAGCTGGGGGCGGTCACTGAAGCTTTCTTT. Translation: CASSLELGAVTEAFF.

This clonotype showed up many times. The gene calls are TRBV12-5 and TRBJ2-5; no definite D call. CDR1 and CDR2 from the germline V gene are LGHNT and FRNRAP. The V and J ends lost 4 bases and 7 bases respectively, with 10 bases between them. The CDR3 loop spans 12 amino acids. The CDR3 DNA follows: TGTGCTAGTGGTTCCGACCCGGGGACCCAGTACTTC. This sequence encodes CASGSDPGTQYF.

The rearrangement joins TRBV7-2 to TRBJ2-5; no definite D call. The germline V and J ends were trimmed by 0 bases and 7 bases, with 12 bases remaining between them. The germline CDR1 and CDR2 sequences are SGHTA and FQGNSA. The CDR3 loop spans 14 amino acids. Here the CDR3 reads CASSLATELGTQYF. DNA for the CDR3: TGTGCCAGCAGCTTAGCTACGGAGCTAGGGACCCAGTACTTC.

V gene TRBV6-1 combines with J gene TRBJ2-1; either TRBD1 or TRBD2 may fit D (5 bases each). Germline loops: CDR1 MNHNS, CDR2 SASEGT. The CDR3 loop spans 14 amino acids. For the CDR3, the DNA is TGTGCAAGCCACCGGGACCTTTCATACAATGAGCAGTTCTTC. Its translation: CASHRDLSYNEQFF.

The chain couples TRBV5-1 to TRBJ1-1; 7 bases are a match to TRBD1. The germline gives CDR1 SGHRS, CDR2 YFSETQ. The CDR3 has 15 residues. Losses at the gene ends were 3 bases for V and 5 bases for J; bases not matched to a gene: 10. The CDR3 is CASSSKTGMETEAFF. CDR3 coding DNA: TGCGCCAGCAGCTCTAAGACAGGGATGGAGACTGAAGCTTTCTTT.

This clonotype appeared many times. This chain connects TRBV6-5 to TRBJ1-2; 8 positions agree with TRBD1. After removal of 7 bases from V and 7 bases from J, the junction contained 14 bases not matched to a gene. Per germline, CDR1 MNHEY and CDR2 SVGAGI. CDR3 length: 15 amino acids. CDR3 sequence: CASNSPGQASSGYTF. In DNA, the CDR3 is TGTGCCAGCAATTCCCCGGGACAGGCTTCCTCTGGCTACACCTTC.

V and J are TRBV6-1 and TRBJ2-2; D gene uncertain. V was trimmed by 8 bases and J by 5 bases, leaving 15 bases between them. The CDR3 sequence is 14 residues long. Germline V gene data show CDR1 as MNHNS and CDR2 as SASEGT. The CDR3 loop reads CASSQKGETGELFF. DNA for the CDR3: TGTGCCAGCTCCCAAAAGGGTGAAACCGGGGAGCTGTTTTTT.